These 32 T cell receptor beta chains originate from one sample sequenced in a study of control samples from healthy donors and cancer patients. Here immunoSEQ multiplex PCR was the method, and the copy in TCRdb shows in-frame clones only, minus some. The data contain approximately 150,000 clones, about 86% of them singletons. The sequenced sample was blood. Receptors were obtained from a man aged 18 to 29 in good health.

This rearrangement joins TRBV7-9 to TRBJ1-1, with D maybe TRBD1 (6 bases). The CDR3 has 13 residues. Looked up from germline, CDR1 is SEHNR and CDR2 is FQNEAQ (reference sequence). Trimming left V 4 bases short and J 1 base short, with 7 bases between. CDR3 amino acids: CASSWGQNTEAFF. The CDR3, as DNA: TGTGCCAGCAGCTGGGGACAGAACACTGAAGCTTTCTTT.

The sample holds one count of this clone. The CDR3 DNA is TGTGCCAGCAACTCGGGGGCCAAAAACATTCAGTACTTC. Translation: CASNSGAKNIQYF. V is TRBV6-5 and J is TRBJ2-4, with D tentatively TRBD2 (5 bases). Looked up from germline, CDR1 is MNHEY and CDR2 is SVGAGI. The V and J ends lost 7 bases and 1 base respectively, with 8 bases between them. The CDR3 contains 13 residues.

This sequence joins TRBV10-2 and TRBJ1-1; D remains unclear. Germline values: CDR1 WSHSY, CDR2 SAAADI. Trimming cost V 4 bases and J 0 bases, with 6 bases left between them. CDR3 length equals 13 residues. The CDR3 nucleotides read TGCGCCAGCAGTGGGGCAGTGAACACTGAAGCTTTCTTT. This sequence encodes CASSGAVNTEAFF.

This sequence joins TRBV6-5 and TRBJ2-1; D may be TRBD2 (5 bases). This CDR3 contains 14 residues. Trimming removed 10 bases at V and 0 bases at J, with 13 bases between. Germline CDR1 is MNHEY and CDR2 is SVGAGI. This CDR3 is CATSQRSSYNEQFF. The DNA of the CDR3 is TGTGCCACCTCCCAGCGGAGCTCCTACAATGAGCAGTTCTTC.

Ten or more counts support this clone. The J gene is TRBJ2-2, the V gene TRBV18; 10 bases map to TRBD2. V lost 3 bases, J lost 7 bases, and 8 bases stayed unmatched. This CDR3 spans 16 amino acids. CDR1 is KGHSH, CDR2 LQKENI, per germline. DNA for the CDR3: TGTGCCAGCTCACCCGAGCGGGGGGGCTCGGACGGGGAGCTGTTTTTT. Translating gives CASSPERGGSDGELFF. Variable domain in full (rest from reference TRBV18 and TRBJ2-2): NAGVMQNPRHLVRRRGQEARLRCSPMKGHSHVYWYRQLPEEGLKFMVYLQKENIIDESGMPKERFSAEFPKEGPSILRIQQVVRGDSAAYFCASSPERGGSDGELFFGEGSRLTVL.

The DNA of the CDR3 is TGTGCCAGTAGTGTAGGGGACTATAATTCACCCCTCCACTTT. Translated: CASSVGDYNSPLHF. This chain connects TRBV19 to TRBJ1-6, with a weak D call TRBD1 (5 bases). The ends were cut back, 5 bases at V and 3 bases at J, with 8 bases in the middle. Germline-derived CDR1 and CDR2 are LNHDA and SQIVND (reference sequence). This CDR3 has 14 amino acids.

The rearrangement links TRBV10-1 to TRBJ1-6; no definite D call. CDR1 and CDR2 (germline): WNHNN, SYGVQD (reference sequence). The ends were cut back, 3 bases at V and 0 bases at J, with 18 bases in the middle. The CDR3 has 19 residues. In DNA form, the CDR3 reads TGCGCCAGCAGTGAAAGGGAAAAAAAGGCGAGCTCCTATAATTCACCCCTCCACTTT. Translated: CASSEREKKASSYNSPLHF.

The chain combines TRBV4-3 with TRBJ2-2; TRBD2 matches at 11 bases. Trimming at V came to 4 bases and at J to 4 bases, leaving 2 bases not matched to a gene. The CDR3 runs 15 residues. Per the germline V gene, CDR1 is LGHNA and CDR2 is YSLEER. The CDR3 loop is CASSPGTSGTGELFF. In nucleotides, the CDR3 is TGCGCCAGCAGCCCCGGGACTAGCGGCACCGGGGAGCTGTTTTTT.

The genes are TRBV3-1 (or the pseudogene TRBV3-2) and TRBJ2-3, with 8 positions matching TRBD1. Germline CDR1 LGHDT, CDR2 YNNKEL (reference sequence). The CDR3 is made up of 17 amino acids. V gave up 4 bases and J gave up 3 bases; unmatched junction bases: 12. CDR3 region: CASSRRKDRVRTDTQYF. CDR3 bases: TGTGCCAGCAGCCGGCGTAAGGACAGGGTGAGGACAGATACGCAGTATTTT.

V usage is TRBV2 and J usage is TRBJ2-5; 9 positions match TRBD1. Trimming at V came to 6 bases and at J to 5 bases, leaving 10 bases not matched to a gene. CDR1 SNHLY and CDR2 FYNNEI come from the germline V gene. This CDR3 has 15 amino acids. The CDR3 DNA reads TGTGCCAGCAGGGTGGACAGGGGAAGTAGGGAGACCCAGTACTTC. As protein: CASRVDRGSRETQYF.

This clone was recorded only once. The genes are TRBV7-6 and TRBJ2-1; D call uncertain. The CDR3 is 12 amino acids. The V end was cut by 2 bases, the J end by 7 bases, with 6 bases between. From germline, CDR1 is SGHVS and CDR2 FNYEAQ. CDR3: CASSLRGNEQFF. In DNA, the CDR3 is TGTGCCAGCAGCTTAAGAGGAAATGAGCAGTTCTTC.

In its sample, this clone was seen once. This chain connects TRBV11-2 to TRBJ1-6; 7 nucleotides match TRBD1. From germline, CDR1 is SGHAT and CDR2 FQNNGV. The J segment lost 8 bases and the V segment lost 1 base, leaving 5 bases of the junction unmatched. CDR3 size: 15 residues. CDR3 region: CASSLGQGVYSPLHF. DNA for the CDR3: TGTGCCAGCAGCTTAGGGCAGGGGGTTTATTCACCCCTCCACTTT.

V usage is TRBV30 and J usage is TRBJ1-2, with 7 bases aligning to TRBD1. This CDR3 contains 16 residues. The ends lost 5 bases at V and 4 bases at J; junction bases unmatched: 16. Germline lookup yields CDR1 GTSNPN and CDR2 SVGIG (reference sequence). CDR3 coding DNA: TGTGCCTGGGGAAACTGGCAGGGGGAATTAGGCTATGGCTACACCTTC. It specifies CAWGNWQGELGYGYTF.

The rearrangement uses TRBV30 and TRBJ1-2; possible D gene TRBD1, 5 bases. Germline CDR1 and CDR2: GTSNPN and SVGIG (reference sequence). This CDR3 is built from 13 residues. Trimming took off 5 bases at V and 4 bases at J, with 14 bases between the two ends. This CDR3 reads CAWGGHGGYGYTF. The CDR3 DNA sequence: TGTGCCTGGGGCGGACACGGTGGCTATGGCTACACCTTC.

The chain carries TRBV29-1 and TRBJ1-5; 7 bases are a match to TRBD1. This CDR3 is 11 amino acids long. Germline-derived CDR1 and CDR2 are SQVTM and ANQGSEA. V trimming: 6 bases; J trimming: 12 bases; junction bases outside the gene matches: 8. The DNA for the CDR3 is TGCAGCGTAGAGGGACAGCGGGGCCAGCATTTT. This gives the protein CSVEGQRGQHF.

This sequence joins TRBV4-3 and TRBJ1-1; TRBD1 might be the D (5 bases). The CDR3 is 15 amino acids. With 1 base removed from V and 3 bases from J, the gap between germline ends came to 12 bases. Germline V gene lookup returns CDR1 LGHNA and CDR2 YSLEER. CDR3 DNA: TGCGCCAGCAGCCAAGTCCTGAGGGGAGACACTGAAGCTTTCTTT. Encoded protein: CASSQVLRGDTEAFF.

The rearrangement links TRBV10-3 to TRBJ2-2; D is ambiguous. Per the germline V gene, CDR1 is ENHRY and CDR2 is SYGVKD. Trimming cost V 0 bases and J 7 bases, with 9 bases left between them. The CDR3 spans 14 residues. For the CDR3, the DNA is TGTGCCATCAGTGAGTCGTGGGCTGACGGGGAGCTGTTTTTT. Protein: CAISESWADGELFF.

The chain is built from TRBV7-8 and TRBJ2-2; 7 nucleotides line up with TRBD2. The CDR3 consists of 16 residues. CDR1 and CDR2 from the germline V gene are SGHVS and FQNEAQ. V lost 5 bases, J lost 5 bases, and 11 bases stayed unmatched. The CDR3 protein is CASSLRRGVGTGELFF. The CDR3, as DNA: TGTGCCAGCAGCCTACGACGGGGGGTAGGGACCGGGGAGCTGTTTTTT.

The CDR3 nucleotides are TGTGCCAGCAGCCCTGGGGACAAAAACATTCAGTACTTC. Protein sequence: CASSPGDKNIQYF. This rearrangement joins TRBV9 to TRBJ2-4; D is unclear. The V and J ends lost 4 bases and 3 bases respectively, with 8 bases between them. The CDR3 spans 13 residues. Germline-derived CDR1 and CDR2 are SGDLS and YYNGEE.

The chain recombines TRBV7-2 with TRBJ2-2; TRBD2 is a possible D gene (5 bases). The V gene's germline CDR1 is SGHTA and CDR2 FQGNSA. V lost 6 bases to trimming and J lost 0 bases, with 8 bases between them. The CDR3 runs 14 residues. In DNA, the CDR3 is TGTGCCAGCAGTGCGGACTCGAACACCGGGGAGCTGTTTTTT. Residues: CASSADSNTGELFF.

V is TRBV28 and J is TRBJ1-4; D gene unclear. Germline CDR1 MDHEN, CDR2 SYDVKM. The CDR3 is 14 amino acids. The V gene lost 5 bases and the J gene lost 6 bases, with 13 bases spanning the gap. DNA for the CDR3: TGTGCCAGCAGTCCGACGTTGGCGGATGAAAAACTGTTTTTT. It specifies CASSPTLADEKLFF.

V is TRBV7-9 and J is TRBJ1-3; 7 bases align to TRBD1. The CDR3 totals 12 residues. Per the germline V gene, CDR1 is SEHNR and CDR2 is FQNEAQ (reference sequence). V shed 11 bases, J shed 5 bases, and the junction held 6 bases outside the gene matches. In DNA form, the CDR3 reads TGTGCCGGCTTAGGGGGCCGAAACACCATATATTTT. Translation gives CAGLGGRNTIYF.

This clone was seen a few times. The rearrangement uses TRBV28 and TRBJ1-1, with 7 bases aligning to TRBD1. The junction had 11 bases not matched to a gene; V was cut back by 11 bases and J by 5 bases. This CDR3 is built from 13 residues. Germline V lookup: CDR1 MDHEN, CDR2 SYDVKM. The CDR3 spells CAARGPTTTEAFF. The CDR3 DNA sequence: TGTGCCGCAAGGGGGCCCACCACAACTGAAGCTTTCTTT.

This clone was recorded once. The gene calls are TRBV15 and TRBJ1-2; no clear D gene. From germline, CDR1 is LNHNV and CDR2 YYDKDF (reference sequence). The V and J ends lost 3 bases and 2 bases respectively, with 7 bases between them. This CDR3 spans 13 amino acids. The CDR3 nucleotides read TGTGCCACCAGCAGCGGAGAGAACTATGGCTACACCTTC. As protein: CATSSGENYGYTF.

The rearrangement uses TRBV10-3 and TRBJ2-1; 12 nucleotides agree with TRBD2. CDR3 size: 16 residues. With V trimmed by 5 bases and J by 1 base, 3 bases remained unmatched. CDR1 is ENHRY and CDR2 is SYGVKD in the germline V gene. CDR3 loop: CAISRTSGGSYNEQFF. CDR3 sequence (DNA): TGTGCCATCAGTAGAACTAGCGGGGGGTCCTACAATGAGCAGTTCTTC.

V gene TRBV2 combines with J gene TRBJ2-3; the D is unclear. The V gene's germline CDR1 is SNHLY and CDR2 FYNNEI. This CDR3 comprises 14 residues. V shed 2 bases and J shed 2 bases, with 8 bases lying between them. The CDR3 is CASSEFGITDTQYF. CDR3 coding DNA: TGTGCCAGCAGTGAATTTGGAATCACAGATACGCAGTATTTT.

The chain has TRBV28 and TRBJ2-5; no clear D gene. The CDR3 loop spans 13 amino acids. CDR1 and CDR2 (germline): MDHEN, SYDVKM. V lost 2 bases and J 5 bases, leaving 9 bases between the germline ends. CDR3 bases: TGTGCCAGCAGTTTAATATGGGCGGAGACCCAGTACTTC. It encodes CASSLIWAETQYF.

This chain links TRBV27 with TRBJ1-2; D might be TRBD1 (5 bases). CDR1 and CDR2 from the germline V gene are MNHEY and SMNVEV (reference sequence). There are 13 residues in the CDR3. V was cut by 8 bases and J by 8 bases, with 18 bases left in between. The CDR3 DNA reads TGTGCCAGCGGAAACCGGGGCGAAGGAGGCTACACCTTC. Amino acid sequence: CASGNRGEGGYTF.

The J gene is TRBJ2-1, the V gene TRBV27; D perhaps matches TRBD1 (5 bases). This CDR3 spans 13 amino acids. Germline CDR1 MNHEY, CDR2 SMNVEV (reference sequence). V was clipped by 3 bases and J by 3 bases, with 6 bases between them. The CDR3 is CASSFDSYNEQFF. CDR3 coding DNA: TGTGCCAGCAGTTTCGACAGCTACAATGAGCAGTTCTTC.

The rearrangement links TRBV11-2 to TRBJ2-3; 9 bases map to TRBD2. V lost 1 base, J lost 3 bases, and 5 bases stayed unmatched. CDR1 SGHAT and CDR2 FQNNGV come from the germline V gene. The CDR3 spans 16 residues. Here the CDR3 reads CASSLVAGGQTDTQYF. DNA for the CDR3: TGTGCCAGCAGCTTAGTGGCGGGGGGGCAGACAGATACGCAGTATTTT.

V gene TRBV28 combines with J gene TRBJ2-1, with D possibly TRBD2 on 6 matching bases. This CDR3 is 12 amino acids long. Germline-derived CDR1 and CDR2 are MDHEN and SYDVKM. V gave up 9 bases and J gave up 8 bases, with 14 bases separating them. For the CDR3, the DNA is TGTGCCAGTACCTCGGGGGTCCATGAGCAGTTCTTC. It codes for CASTSGVHEQFF.

The chain carries TRBV3-1 (or the pseudogene TRBV3-2) and TRBJ1-2; TRBD1 agrees at 7 bases. The trim removed 4 bases at V and 7 bases at J, leaving 12 bases unmatched. CDR1 is LGHDT, CDR2 YNNKEL, per germline (reference sequence). This CDR3 is built from 15 residues. The CDR3 coding sequence is TGTGCCAGCAGCCGCCATAGACAGGGTTATACTGGCTACACCTTC. It encodes CASSRHRQGYTGYTF.